This TCR beta chain was captured by sequencing in a study of T cell changes during pregnancy in multiple sclerosis. TCRdb keeps only in-frame clones here, not all; method: immunoSEQ multiplex PCR. This repertoire shows fewer than 150,000 clones, around 97% found once; its top ten account for 0.44%. This CDR3 spans 13 amino acids. Per the germline V gene, CDR1 is SGDLS and CDR2 is YYNGEE. The V and J ends lost 4 bases and 4 bases respectively, with 11 bases between them. This specimen consisted of peripheral blood, obtained after pregnancy. The receptor was isolated from a female donor with multiple sclerosis, enrolled in a pregnancy study. This chain connects TRBV9 to TRBJ1-1; no reliable D call. The CDR3 is CASSPHGSTEAFF. In DNA form, the CDR3 reads TGTGCCAGCAGCCCCCACGGGAGCACTGAAGCTTTCTTT.